The 25 T cell receptor beta chains in this list originate from one sample, sequenced in a study of cytomegalovirus exposure and HLA in healthy donors. Amplification used 60 Vbeta primers and 13 Jbeta primers. Measured with immunoSEQ multiplex PCR; TCRdb has only the in-frame clones, and not every one. The sample records more than 90,000 clones, approximately 80% being singletons. Sequencing input: PBMCs. These TCRs come from a woman in her fifties or sixties in good health and CMV-seronegative.

In DNA, the CDR3 is TGTGCCAGCAGCCCTAGCGGGGGTGGTGATGAAAAACTGTTTTTT. Protein: CASSPSGGGDEKLFF. The chain couples TRBV9 to TRBJ1-4; D is perhaps TRBD1 (5 bases). V was trimmed by 4 bases and J by 6 bases, leaving 16 bases between them. CDR3 length: 15 amino acids. The germline gives CDR1 SGDLS, CDR2 YYNGEE.

This clone was seen only a few times. The chain combines TRBV5-6 with TRBJ1-2, with 8 bases matching TRBD1. The V gene's germline CDR1 is SGHDT and CDR2 YYEEEE. V shed 4 bases and J 0 bases; nucleotides not matched to a gene: 2. The CDR3 length is 14 residues. CDR3 DNA sequence: TGTGCCAGCAGCCTGACAGGGGCTAACTATGGCTACACCTTC. The encoded protein is CASSLTGANYGYTF.

J is TRBJ2-1 and V is TRBV2; 8 nucleotides match TRBD2. Germline CDR1 reads SNHLY; CDR2 reads FYNNEI. V gave up 3 bases and J gave up 8 bases; unmatched junction bases: 6. The CDR3 runs to 14 residues. CDR3 amino acids: CASSESGGVDEQFF. CDR3 DNA sequence: TGTGCCAGCAGTGAGTCGGGGGGGGTCGATGAGCAGTTCTTC.

CDR3 nucleotides: TGCGCCAGCAGCCAAGTCGGGGCAGGGGGCACTGAAGCTTTCTTT. It encodes CASSQVGAGGTEAFF. The genes are TRBV4-1 and TRBJ1-1, with TRBD1 identical over 7 bases. The J segment lost 4 bases and the V segment lost 1 base, leaving 6 bases of the junction unmatched. The CDR3 length is 15 residues. Germline V gene lookup returns CDR1 MGHRA and CDR2 YSYEKL.

This clone was counted a few times. J is TRBJ1-2 and V is TRBV6-6; D is unclear. There are 14 residues in the CDR3. V was shortened by 7 bases and J by 2 bases, with 14 bases between the two germline ends. CDR1 and CDR2 (germline): MNHNY, SVGAGI (reference sequence). The CDR3 bases are TGTGCCAGCATCGGCAGACTACTGAACTATGGCTACACCTTC. It encodes CASIGRLLNYGYTF.

V gene TRBV14 combines with J gene TRBJ2-6; TRBD1 aligns across 8 bases. The CDR3 sequence is 18 residues long. Germline values: CDR1 SGHDN, CDR2 FVKESK. Trimming took 1 base from V and 2 from J; bases not matched to a gene: 7. In nucleotides, the CDR3 is TGTGCCAGCAGCCAAGGTTGGCAGGGGGCGGCTGGGGCCAACGTCCTGACTTTC. It is translated as CASSQGWQGAAGANVLTF.

The chain combines TRBV27 with TRBJ1-2; D gene uncertain. The CDR3 loop spans 13 amino acids. Germline CDR1 reads MNHEY; CDR2 reads SMNVEV (reference sequence). V lost 3 bases to trimming and J lost 2 bases, with 7 bases between them. CDR3 coding DNA: TGTGCCAGCAGTTTTGGTCAGAACTATGGCTACACCTTC. Encoded protein: CASSFGQNYGYTF.

To note about this clone: The sample carries other DNA sequences with the same CDR3. CDR3 nucleotide sequence: TGTGCCAGCAGTTCGGGGCAGGGGAGCTCCTACGAGCAGTACTTC. It codes for CASSSGQGSSYEQYF. V usage is TRBV28 and J usage is TRBJ2-7, with a possible D match to TRBD1 (6 bases). Germline V gene lookup returns CDR1 MDHEN and CDR2 SYDVKM. Trimming left V 4 bases short and J 0 bases short, with 13 bases between. The CDR3 totals 15 residues.

The genes are TRBV5-1 and TRBJ1-1; tentative D call: TRBD1 (5 bases). The ends were cut back, 0 bases at V and 10 bases at J, with 10 bases in the middle. CDR1 is SGHRS, CDR2 YFSETQ, per germline. CDR3 length equals 12 residues. The CDR3 coding sequence is TGCGCCAGCAGCTTGGACAGGTTGGTAGCTTTCTTT. This sequence encodes CASSLDRLVAFF.

The chain uses TRBV5-6 and TRBJ2-1; possible D gene TRBD1, 6 bases. CDR3 length equals 17 residues. Trimming pared 3 bases from V and 0 bases from J, leaving 16 bases between. The germline CDR1 and CDR2 sequences are SGHDT and YYEEEE. The CDR3 DNA reads TGTGCCAGCAGCTCAGGACAGAGCCCTAGCTCCTACAATGAGCAGTTCTTC. Translated: CASSSGQSPSSYNEQFF.

This rearrangement joins TRBV5-6 to TRBJ1-6; 11 bases agree with TRBD1. Germline V gene sequence: CDR1 SGHDT, CDR2 YYEEEE. The CDR3 spans 14 residues. Trimming removed 2 bases from V and 16 bases from J; junction bases left unmatched: 8. The CDR3 nucleotides read TGTGCCAGCAGCTTATGGGGGGGACAGGGGGTTCTCCACTTT. This gives the protein CASSLWGGQGVLHF.

The gene calls are TRBV4-3 and TRBJ2-1; the match to TRBD2 covers 8 bases. Germline V CDR1 and CDR2: LGHNA, YSLEER. The CDR3 covers 17 residues. V shed 1 base, J shed 2 bases, and the junction held 7 bases outside the gene matches. The CDR3 region is CASSQGSGGGPYNEQFF. CDR3 in DNA: TGCGCCAGCAGCCAAGGCAGCGGGGGAGGACCCTACAATGAGCAGTTCTTC.

J is TRBJ1-1 and V is TRBV30; 9 nucleotides agree with TRBD1. Germline V gene sequence: CDR1 GTSNPN, CDR2 SVGIG (reference sequence). V trimming: 0 bases; J trimming: 11 bases; junction bases outside the gene matches: 13. The CDR3 has 15 residues. CDR3 sequence (DNA): TGTGCCTGGAGTGTACCGGGACAGGGACATCTAGGGGCTTTCTTT. It codes for CAWSVPGQGHLGAFF.

The rearrangement uses TRBV6-5 and TRBJ1-2; 7 bases line up with TRBD1. This CDR3 is 15 amino acids long. Germline V CDR1 and CDR2: MNHEY, SVGAGI. The trim removed 8 bases at V and 7 bases at J, leaving 16 bases unmatched. The CDR3 protein is CASASPRQGVVGYTF. CDR3 sequence (DNA): TGTGCCAGCGCATCTCCAAGACAGGGAGTGGTTGGCTACACCTTC.

The genes are TRBV7-2 and TRBJ2-1; perhaps TRBD2 as D (7 bases). Germline assignment: CDR1 SGHTA and CDR2 FQGNSA. V was trimmed by 5 bases and J by 7 bases, leaving 24 bases between them. This CDR3 has 17 amino acids. The CDR3 DNA reads as TGTGCCAGCAGCCCCTCCGTCGGGGGGCCACCTTGGAATGAGCAGTTCTTC. As protein: CASSPSVGGPPWNEQFF.

This clone came up a few times. This CDR3 reads CASSLGQGMYEQYF. In nucleotides, the CDR3 is TGCGCCAGCAGCTTGGGACAGGGGATGTACGAGCAGTACTTC. The chain links TRBV5-1 to TRBJ2-7; 8 bases match TRBD1. This CDR3 contains 14 residues. The V gene end was trimmed by 0 bases and the J gene end by 4 bases; junction bases not matched to a gene: 3. Germline V gives CDR1 SGHRS, CDR2 YFSETQ.

CDR3 in amino acids: CAWSVASGSLSTDTQYF. The CDR3 DNA reads as TGTGCCTGGAGTGTGGCTAGCGGGAGCCTCAGCACAGATACGCAGTATTTT. The chain uses TRBV30 and TRBJ2-3, with 10 nucleotides matching TRBD2. CDR3 size: 17 residues. The V segment lost 0 bases and the J segment 0 bases; nucleotides outside the gene matches: 6. Germline V gene data show CDR1 as GTSNPN and CDR2 as SVGIG (reference sequence). Based on the CDR3 plus reference TRBV30 and TRBJ2-3, the full variable domain is SQTIHQWPATLVQPVGSPLSLECTVEGTSNPNLYWYRQAAGRGLQLLFYSVGIGQISSEVPQNLSASRPQDRQFILSSKKLLLSDSGFYLCAWSVASGSLSTDTQYFGPGTRLTVL.

The V call is TRBV4-3, the J call TRBJ1-6; the D is unclear. Germline V gene lookup returns CDR1 LGHNA and CDR2 YSLEER. V lost 0 bases, J lost 7 bases, and 4 bases lay in between. This CDR3 has 13 residues. CDR3 residues: CASSQDRNSPLHF. The CDR3 bases are TGCGCCAGCAGCCAAGATCGGAATTCACCCCTCCACTTT.

The chain combines TRBV19 with TRBJ2-7; 7 bases line up with TRBD2. J lost 0 bases, V lost 4 bases, and 3 bases had no gene match. The germline CDR1 and CDR2 sequences are LNHDA and SQIVND (reference sequence). The CDR3 has 14 amino acids. CDR3 sequence: CASSTASGSYEQYF. The DNA for the CDR3 is TGTGCCAGTAGTACCGCTAGCGGCTCCTACGAGCAGTACTTC. Full variable domain (outside the CDR3, taken from reference TRBV19 and TRBJ2-7): DGGITQSPKYLFRKEGQNVTLSCEQNLNHDAMYWYRQDPGQGLRLIYYSQIVNDFQKGDIAEGYSVSREKKESFPLTVTSAQKNPTAFYLCASSTASGSYEQYFGPGTRLTVT.

The chain couples TRBV11-2 to TRBJ2-2, with 9 bases aligning to TRBD2. In germline, CDR1 is SGHAT, CDR2 FQNNGV. Unmatched junction bases numbered 6, after V lost 3 bases and J lost 7 bases. The CDR3 consists of 15 residues. The CDR3 loop is CASSLAGGPIGELFF. DNA for the CDR3: TGTGCCAGCAGCTTGGCGGGAGGGCCAATCGGGGAGCTGTTTTTT.

The rearrangement joins TRBV29-1 to TRBJ2-3; TRBD1 aligns across 8 bases. V shed 2 bases and J 1 base; nucleotides not matched to a gene: 8. Germline V gene sequence: CDR1 SQVTM, CDR2 ANQGSEA. CDR3 length equals 16 residues. CDR3 in DNA: TGCAGCGTTGAATTAAGACAGGGGATGGGCACAGATACGCAGTATTTT. Its protein is CSVELRQGMGTDTQYF.

This chain joins TRBV7-2 and TRBJ1-2; the D is unclear. Germline V gene lookup returns CDR1 SGHTA and CDR2 FQGNSA. Trimming left V 3 bases short and J 2 bases short, with 10 bases between. This CDR3 is built from 14 residues. The CDR3 region is CASSFESQNYGYTF. CDR3 sequence (DNA): TGTGCCAGCAGCTTCGAATCCCAGAACTATGGCTACACCTTC.

The chain couples TRBV5-4 to TRBJ2-3, with D possibly being TRBD1 (6 bases). Germline V gene data show CDR1 as SGHNT and CDR2 as YYREEE (reference sequence). With 4 bases removed from V and 6 bases from J, the gap between germline ends came to 15 bases. The CDR3 is 14 residues long. This CDR3 is CASSDIQGMDTQYF. The DNA of the CDR3 is TGTGCCAGCAGCGATATCCAGGGGATGGATACGCAGTATTTT.

The chain recombines TRBV5-6 with TRBJ2-7; possibly TRBD1 for D (5 bases). V was pared by 4 bases and J by 1 base, with 18 bases between. CDR1 and CDR2 from the germline V gene are SGHDT and YYEEEE. This CDR3 has 16 residues. In nucleotides, the CDR3 is TGTGCCAGCAGCGACCTCAGGGCTGGCCGATCCTACGAGCAGTACTTC. Amino acid sequence: CASSDLRAGRSYEQYF.

The genes are TRBV9 and TRBJ2-5; D might be TRBD2 (5 bases). The CDR3 is made up of 13 amino acids. Per germline, CDR1 SGDLS and CDR2 YYNGEE. The V and J ends lost 1 base and 5 bases respectively, with 9 bases between them. The CDR3 DNA reads as TGTGCCAGCAGCGTAAGTGGGAGTGAGACCCAGTACTTC. Translating gives CASSVSGSETQYF.